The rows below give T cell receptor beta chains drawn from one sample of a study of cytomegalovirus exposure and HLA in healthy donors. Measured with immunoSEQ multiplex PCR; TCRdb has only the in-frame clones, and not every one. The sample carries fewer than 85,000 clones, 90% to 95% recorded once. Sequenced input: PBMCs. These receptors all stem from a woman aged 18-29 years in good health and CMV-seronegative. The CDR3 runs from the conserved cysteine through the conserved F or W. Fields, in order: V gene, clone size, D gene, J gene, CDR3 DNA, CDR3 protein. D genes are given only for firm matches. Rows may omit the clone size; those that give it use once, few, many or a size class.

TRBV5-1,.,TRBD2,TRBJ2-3,TGCGCCAGCACCTCAGCGGGGGGGACAGATACGCAGTATTTT,CASTSAGGTDTQYF
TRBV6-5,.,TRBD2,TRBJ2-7,TGTGCCAGCATTTCGGGGGGGAGGAACGAGCAGTACTTC,CASISGGRNEQYF
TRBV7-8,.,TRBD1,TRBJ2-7,TGTGCCAGCAGCTTGGGACAGGAGTACGAGCAGTACTTC,CASSLGQEYEQYF
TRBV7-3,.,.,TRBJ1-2,TGTGCCAGCAGCTTAGGACAGAACTATGGCTACACCTTC,CASSLGQNYGYTF
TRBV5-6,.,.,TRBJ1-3,TGTGCCAGCAAAACGAGGAGGGATTTCCTTAACACCATATATTTT,CASKTRRDFLNTIYF
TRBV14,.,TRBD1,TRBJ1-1,TGTGCCAGCAGCCTCCACCTGACAGGGGTTGAAGCTTTCTTT,CASSLHLTGVEAFF
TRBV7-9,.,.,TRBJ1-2,TGTGCCAGCAGCAATCCAGCGGTCAGGGGAAACTATGGCTACACCTTC,CASSNPAVRGNYGYTF
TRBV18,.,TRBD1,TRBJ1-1,TGTGCCAGCGGGGCCGGGACAGGGAATTTAAACACTGAAGCTTTCTTT,CASGAGTGNLNTEAFF
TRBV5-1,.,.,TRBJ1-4,TGCGCCAGCAGCTTTCGGGGAACTAATGAAAAACTGTTTTTT,CASSFRGTNEKLFF
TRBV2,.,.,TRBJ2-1,TGTGCCAACCCGGGGGAAGGCAGAAATGAGCAGTTCTTC,CANPGEGRNEQFF
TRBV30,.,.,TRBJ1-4,TGTGCCTGGGACAGATATAATGAAAAACTGTTTTTT,CAWDRYNEKLFF
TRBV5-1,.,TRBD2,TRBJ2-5,TGCGCCAGCAGCTACGGGACTAGCGGGAGCAAAGAGACCCAGTACTTC,CASSYGTSGSKETQYF
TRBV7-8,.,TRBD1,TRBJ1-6,TGTGCCAGCAGCTTAGTTCAGGGGGCGGTTCGATCACCCCTCCACTTT,CASSLVQGAVRSPLHF
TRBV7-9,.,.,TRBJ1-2,TGTGCCAGCAGCTTAGACGGGGCAGGGGAAAACTATGGCTACACCTTC,CASSLDGAGENYGYTF
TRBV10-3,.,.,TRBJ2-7,TGTGCCATCGCCTTCTCCCTGCAGGACTACGAGCAGTACTTC,CAIAFSLQDYEQYF
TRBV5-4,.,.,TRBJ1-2,TGTGCCAGCAGCTTGGTCCGAGTGGCAGGTGGCTACACCTTC,CASSLVRVAGGYTF
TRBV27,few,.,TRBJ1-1,TGTGCCAGCAGTTTAATCGTGGGTGCGGGGGCGTCTACTGAAGCTTTCTTT,CASSLIVGAGASTEAFF
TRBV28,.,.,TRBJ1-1,TGTGCCAGCAGTTCTCCATCGGTGGGAGGGAGGACTGAAGCTTTCTTT,CASSSPSVGGRTEAFF
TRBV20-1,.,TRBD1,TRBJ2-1,TGCAGTGCTAGAGCCCGGGACAGCTTGTTCTTC,CSARARDSLFF
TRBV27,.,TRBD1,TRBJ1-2,TGTGCCAGCAGTTCGGGACAGGGGGGCTATGGCTACACCTTC,CASSSGQGGYGYTF
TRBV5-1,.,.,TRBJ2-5,TGCGCCAGCAGCACCCGAGGGGGGGATCGAGAGACCCAGTACTTC,CASSTRGGDRETQYF
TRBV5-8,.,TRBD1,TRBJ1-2,TGTGCCAGCAGCTTGGACAGGGGCTATGGCTACACCTTC,CASSLDRGYGYTF
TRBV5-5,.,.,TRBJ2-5,TGTGCCAGCAGTCCGGGCCCCCGGACAGCGCTACAAGAGACCCAGTACTTC,CASSPGPRTALQETQYF
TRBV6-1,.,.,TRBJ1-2,TGTGCCAGCAGTGACCCCTACAGGGTGAAGGACTATGGCTACACCTTC,CASSDPYRVKDYGYTF
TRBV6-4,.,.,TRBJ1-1,TGTGCCAGCAGTGACTCGAGGGCCCGCTACACTGAAGCTTTCTTT,CASSDSRARYTEAFF
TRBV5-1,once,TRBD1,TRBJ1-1,TGCGCCAGCAGCTTGGCCCCGGACAGGGGAAGAAACACTGAAGCTTTCTTT,CASSLAPDRGRNTEAFF
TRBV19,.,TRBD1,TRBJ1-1,TGTGCCAGTAGTATGGGACAGGGAAGGGGCACTGAAGCTTTCTTT,CASSMGQGRGTEAFF
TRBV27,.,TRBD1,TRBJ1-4,TGTGCCAGCAGTTTATCGAGACAGGGCGTCGGTGAAAAACTGTTTTTT,CASSLSRQGVGEKLFF
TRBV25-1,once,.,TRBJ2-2,TGTGCCAGCAGTGAAGGCTCGGCGGCCGGGGAGCTGTTTTTT,CASSEGSAAGELFF
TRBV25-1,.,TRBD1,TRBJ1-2,TGTGCCAGCAGTGTCGCAGGGGGCTTCTACGGCTACACCTTC,CASSVAGGFYGYTF
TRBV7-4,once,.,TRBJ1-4,TGTGCCAGCAGCCCCCCCGCTCAGGGTGTAGGGGAAAAACTGTTTTTT,CASSPPAQGVGEKLFF
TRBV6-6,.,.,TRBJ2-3,TGTGCCACCCAGAGCGGGAGCACAGATACGCAGTATTTT,CATQSGSTDTQYF
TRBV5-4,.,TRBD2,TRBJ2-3,TGTGCCAGCAGCGCTAGCGGGGCTACGCAGTATTTT,CASSASGATQYF
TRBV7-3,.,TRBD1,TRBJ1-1,TGTGCCAGCGGGACAGGGTTGTACACTGAAGCTTTCTTT,CASGTGLYTEAFF
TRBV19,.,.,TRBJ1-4,TGTGCCAGTAGTATTTCCGGCGGAGCCCTTCAAAAACTGTTTTTT,CASSISGGALQKLFF
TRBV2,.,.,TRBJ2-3,TGTGCCAGCGGCGACGGCAGGGCCGGCACAGATACGCAGTATTTT,CASGDGRAGTDTQYF
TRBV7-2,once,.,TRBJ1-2,TGTGCCAGCAGCTCTCAGGTTGGCTATGGCTACACCTTC,CASSSQVGYGYTF
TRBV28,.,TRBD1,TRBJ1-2,TGTGCCAGCAGTTCACCAAATGAACAGGGGATGGACTATGGCTACACCTTC,CASSSPNEQGMDYGYTF
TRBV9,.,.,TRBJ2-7,TGTGCCAGCAGCGTAGATGCCTATGGCTCCTACGAGCAGTACTTC,CASSVDAYGSYEQYF
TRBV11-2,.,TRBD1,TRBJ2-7,TGTGCCAGCAGCTTCAACACAGGGGACTACGAGCAGTACTTC,CASSFNTGDYEQYF
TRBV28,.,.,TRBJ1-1,TGTGCCAGCAGCTTCATGGACAGTCCCGGTGCTTTCTTT,CASSFMDSPGAFF
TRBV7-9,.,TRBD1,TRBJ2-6,TGTGCCAGCGGCACCAAGGACAGGTTTCACTCTGGGGCCAACGTCCTGACTTTC,CASGTKDRFHSGANVLTF
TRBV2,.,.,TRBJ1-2,TGTGCCAGCAGTGAGGGGAGCTATGGCTACACCTTC,CASSEGSYGYTF
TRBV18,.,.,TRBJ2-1,TGTGCCAGCTCACCAAACCCTAGGAATGAGCAGTTCTTC,CASSPNPRNEQFF
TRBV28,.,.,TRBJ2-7,TGTGCCAGCAGTTCACGACAGGTCTTTTCCTACGAGCAGTACTTC,CASSSRQVFSYEQYF
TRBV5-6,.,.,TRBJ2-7,TGTGCCAGCAGCCCGGGACTGGAAGTAGCCTACGAGCAGTACTTC,CASSPGLEVAYEQYF
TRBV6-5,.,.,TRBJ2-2,TGTGCCAGCAGGCAGGGGAGGGCCGGGGAGCTGTTTTTT,CASRQGRAGELFF
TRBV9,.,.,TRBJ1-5,TGTGCCAGCAGCCCACGGGGAGGTGCGGATCAGCCCCAGCATTTT,CASSPRGGADQPQHF
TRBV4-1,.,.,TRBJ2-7,TGCGCCAGCAGCCGAGCCCGGGGACAAATCTCCTACGAGCAGTACTTC,CASSRARGQISYEQYF
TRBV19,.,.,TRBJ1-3,TGTGCCAGTAGCAAAGGGGGTTTTGGAAACACCATATATTTT,CASSKGGFGNTIYF
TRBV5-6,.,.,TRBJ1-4,TGTGCCAGCAGCTCGGACAGAGGCCTTCTTGCAACTAATGAAAAACTGTTTTTT,CASSSDRGLLATNEKLFF
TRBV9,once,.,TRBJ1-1,TGTGCCAGCAGCCATCAAATGAACACTGAAGCTTTCTTT,CASSHQMNTEAFF
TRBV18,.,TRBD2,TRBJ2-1,TGTGCCAGCTCACCACGGACTAGCGGGGCCCAAGATGAGCAGTTCTTC,CASSPRTSGAQDEQFF
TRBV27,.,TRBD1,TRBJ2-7,TGTGCCAGCAGTTTCGGTAGGGGGCGCTCCTACGAGCAGTACTTC,CASSFGRGRSYEQYF